This T cell receptor (beta chain) derives from a study of blood T cell repertoires in COVID-19. Study-wide background: Material from acute and convalescent COVID-19 was sourced from the United States, Italy and Spain. PBMCs, B-cell-depleted T cells, or T cells provided the cDNA or gDNA that made up the material.

In the source study's methods: Reference gene primer amplification gave nucleated cell count estimates. Clones were read by immunoSEQ multiplex PCR, and TCRdb kept only the in-frame ones, dropping some. That table is the source of V, J and clone size, and D and trimming were worked out from the DNA. This sample carries about 100,000 clones, almost 85% of them seen once, and the ten largest clones take more than 9%. Germline values: CDR1 MNHEY, CDR2 SVGEGT. The CDR3 is 19 residues long. The V segment lost 5 bases and the J segment 5 bases; nucleotides outside the gene matches: 20. The receptor comes from a man aged 35-49 years with active or convalescent COVID-19. The genes are TRBV6-2 or TRBV6-3 and TRBJ2-3; TRBD2 matches 9 bases. Sample: peripheral blood. The chain's CDR3 is CASSPLLAGRGGRGDTQYF. CDR3 bases: TGTGCCAGCAGTCCACTCTTGGCCGGGCGGGGGGGCCGTGGAGATACGCAGTATTTT.